This T cell receptor beta chain was observed in a study of PD-L1 blockade in urothelial cancer. V trimming: 8 bases; J trimming: 10 bases; junction bases outside the gene matches: 10. Germline V CDR1 and CDR2: SNHLY, FYNNEI. This CDR3 is 15 amino acids long. The assay was immunoSEQ multiplex PCR, and TCRdb's table has in-frame clones only and misses some. The sample includes about 83,000 clones, about 90% of them seen just once. The input for sequencing was PBMCs, taken around atezolizumab (anti-PD-L1) treatment. This receptor was taken from a woman aged 65 to 85 with urothelial cancer. This chain links TRBV2 with TRBJ2-1; TRBD2 matches 14 bases. CDR3 in DNA: TGTGCCAGCGGCTACGGACTAGCGGGGGGAGGGGAGCAGTTCTTC. Translation gives CASGYGLAGGGEQFF.